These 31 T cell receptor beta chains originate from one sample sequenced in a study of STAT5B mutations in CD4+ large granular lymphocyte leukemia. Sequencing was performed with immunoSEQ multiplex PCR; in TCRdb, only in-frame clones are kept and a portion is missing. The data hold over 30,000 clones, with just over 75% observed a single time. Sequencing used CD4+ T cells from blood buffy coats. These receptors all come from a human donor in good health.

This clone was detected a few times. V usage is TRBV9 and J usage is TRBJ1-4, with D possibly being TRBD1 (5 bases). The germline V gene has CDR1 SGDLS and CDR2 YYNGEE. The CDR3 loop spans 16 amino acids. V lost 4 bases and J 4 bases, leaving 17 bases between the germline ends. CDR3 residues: CASSSTPGRNNEKLFF. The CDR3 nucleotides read TGTGCCAGCAGCTCTACTCCGGGACGCAATAATGAAAAACTGTTTTTT.

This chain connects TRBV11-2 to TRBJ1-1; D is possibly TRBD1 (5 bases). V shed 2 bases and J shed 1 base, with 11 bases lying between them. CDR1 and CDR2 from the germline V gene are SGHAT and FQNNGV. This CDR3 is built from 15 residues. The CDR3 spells CASSLLGRENTEAFF. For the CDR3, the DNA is TGTGCCAGCAGCTTACTAGGCAGGGAGAACACTGAAGCTTTCTTT.

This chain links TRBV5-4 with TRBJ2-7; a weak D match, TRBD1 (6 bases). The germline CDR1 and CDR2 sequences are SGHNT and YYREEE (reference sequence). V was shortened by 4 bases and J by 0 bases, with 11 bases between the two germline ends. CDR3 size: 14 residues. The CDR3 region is CASSAQGPSYEQYF. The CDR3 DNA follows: TGTGCCAGCAGCGCGCAGGGGCCCTCCTACGAGCAGTACTTC.

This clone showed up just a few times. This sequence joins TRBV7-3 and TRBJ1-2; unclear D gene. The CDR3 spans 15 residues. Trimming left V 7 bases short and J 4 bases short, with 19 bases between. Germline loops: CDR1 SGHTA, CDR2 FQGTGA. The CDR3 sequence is CASKRNAEGAYGYTF. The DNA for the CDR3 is TGTGCCAGCAAGCGAAACGCCGAGGGTGCCTATGGCTACACCTTC.

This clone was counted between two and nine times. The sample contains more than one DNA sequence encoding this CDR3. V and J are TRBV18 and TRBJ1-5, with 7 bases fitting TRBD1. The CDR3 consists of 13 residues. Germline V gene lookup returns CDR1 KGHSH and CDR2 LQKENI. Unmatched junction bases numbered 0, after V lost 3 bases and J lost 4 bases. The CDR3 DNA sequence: TGTGCCAGCTCACCGGACAGGAATCAGCCCCAGCATTTT. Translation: CASSPDRNQPQHF.

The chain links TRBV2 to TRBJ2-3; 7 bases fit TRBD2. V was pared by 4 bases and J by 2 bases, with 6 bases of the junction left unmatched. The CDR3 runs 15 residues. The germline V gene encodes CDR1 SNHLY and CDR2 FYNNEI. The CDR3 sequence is CASSGRERITDTQYF. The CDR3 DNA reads TGTGCCAGCAGTGGGCGGGAGCGGATCACAGATACGCAGTATTTT.

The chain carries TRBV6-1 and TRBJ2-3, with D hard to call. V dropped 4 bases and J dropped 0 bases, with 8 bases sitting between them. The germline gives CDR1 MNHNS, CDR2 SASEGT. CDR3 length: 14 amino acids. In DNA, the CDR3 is TGTGCCAGCAGTGCAACGAGTAGCACAGATACGCAGTATTTT. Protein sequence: CASSATSSTDTQYF.

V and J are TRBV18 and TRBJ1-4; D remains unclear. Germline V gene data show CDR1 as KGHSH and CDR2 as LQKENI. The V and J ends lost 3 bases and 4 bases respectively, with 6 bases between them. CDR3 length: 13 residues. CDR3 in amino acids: CASSPEINEKLFF. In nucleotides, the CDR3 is TGTGCCAGCTCACCCGAGATTAATGAAAAACTGTTTTTT.

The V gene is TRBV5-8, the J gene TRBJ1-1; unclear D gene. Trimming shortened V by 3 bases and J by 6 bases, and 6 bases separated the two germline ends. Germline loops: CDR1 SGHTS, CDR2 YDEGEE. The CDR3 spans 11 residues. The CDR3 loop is CASSWISEAFF. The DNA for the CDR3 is TGTGCCAGCAGCTGGATCTCTGAAGCTTTCTTT.

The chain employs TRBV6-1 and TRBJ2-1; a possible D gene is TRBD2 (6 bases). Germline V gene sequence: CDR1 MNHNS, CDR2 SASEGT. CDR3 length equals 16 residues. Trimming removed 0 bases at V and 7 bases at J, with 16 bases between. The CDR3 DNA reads TGTGCCAGCAGTGAAGCGCCGGGAGCGGGCGGGAATGAGCAGTTCTTC. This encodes CASSEAPGAGGNEQFF.

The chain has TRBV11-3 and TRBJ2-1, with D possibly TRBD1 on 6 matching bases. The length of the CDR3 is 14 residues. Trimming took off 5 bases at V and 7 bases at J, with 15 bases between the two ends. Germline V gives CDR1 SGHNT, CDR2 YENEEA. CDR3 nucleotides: TGTGCCAGCAGCGCGCGCTATCAGGGGAATGAGCAGTTCTTC. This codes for CASSARYQGNEQFF.

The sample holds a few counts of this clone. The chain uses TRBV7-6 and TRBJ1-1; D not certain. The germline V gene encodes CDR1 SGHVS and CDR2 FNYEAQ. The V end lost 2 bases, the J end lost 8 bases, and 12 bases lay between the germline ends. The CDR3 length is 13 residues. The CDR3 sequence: CASSLNFALEAFF. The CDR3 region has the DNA TGTGCCAGCAGCTTAAACTTCGCGCTGGAAGCTTTCTTT.

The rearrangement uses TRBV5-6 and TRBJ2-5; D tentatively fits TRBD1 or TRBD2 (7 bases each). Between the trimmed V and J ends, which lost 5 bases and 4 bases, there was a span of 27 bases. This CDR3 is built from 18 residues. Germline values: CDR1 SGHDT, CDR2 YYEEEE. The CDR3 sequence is CASRRAGGPAGRGETQYF. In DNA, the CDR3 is TGTGCCAGCAGGCGGGCAGGGGGACCAGCGGGGAGGGGAGAGACCCAGTACTTC.

CDR3 amino acids: CASSVGARVADTQYF. CDR3 nucleotides: TGTGCCAGCAGCGTAGGTGCCAGGGTGGCAGATACGCAGTATTTT. The V and J genes are TRBV9 and TRBJ2-3; a weak D match, TRBD1 (5 bases). The V end was cut by 0 bases, the J end by 4 bases, with 12 bases between. This CDR3 has 15 residues. CDR1 and CDR2 from the germline V gene are SGDLS and YYNGEE.

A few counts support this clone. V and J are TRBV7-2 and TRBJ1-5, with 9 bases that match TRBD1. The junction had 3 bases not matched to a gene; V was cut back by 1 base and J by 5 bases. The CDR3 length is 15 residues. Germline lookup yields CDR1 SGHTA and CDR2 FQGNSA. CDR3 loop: CASSLVGTGYQPQHF. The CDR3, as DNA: TGTGCCAGCAGCTTAGTCGGGACAGGGTATCAGCCCCAGCATTTT.

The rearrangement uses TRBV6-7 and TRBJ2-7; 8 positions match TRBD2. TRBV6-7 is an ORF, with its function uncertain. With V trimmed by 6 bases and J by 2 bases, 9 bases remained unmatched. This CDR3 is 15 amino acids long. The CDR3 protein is CASRPLAGAPYEQYF. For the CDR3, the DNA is TGTGCCAGCAGACCTCTAGCGGGCGCACCCTACGAGCAGTACTTC.

CDR3 region: CASSPPRGLAGAWEQYF. The CDR3, as DNA: TGTGCCAGCTCACCACCGAGAGGACTAGCGGGAGCGTGGGAGCAGTACTTC. This sequence joins TRBV18 and TRBJ2-7, with 13 positions matching TRBD2. The germline gives CDR1 KGHSH, CDR2 LQKENI. V lost 0 bases to trimming and J lost 7 bases; unmatched junction nucleotides: 9. The CDR3 covers 17 residues.

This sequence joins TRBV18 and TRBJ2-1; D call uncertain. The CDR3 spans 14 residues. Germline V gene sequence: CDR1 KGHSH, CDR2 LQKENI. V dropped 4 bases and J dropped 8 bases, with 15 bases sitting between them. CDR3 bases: TGTGCCAGCTCACTTGGGTTGGGCTTAGATGAGCAGTTCTTC. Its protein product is CASSLGLGLDEQFF. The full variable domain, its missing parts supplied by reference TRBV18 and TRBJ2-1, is NAGVMQNPRHLVRRRGQEARLRCSPMKGHSHVYWYRQLPEEGLKFMVYLQKENIIDESGMPKERFSAEFPKEGPSILRIQQVVRGDSAAYFCASSLGLGLDEQFFGPGTRLTVL.

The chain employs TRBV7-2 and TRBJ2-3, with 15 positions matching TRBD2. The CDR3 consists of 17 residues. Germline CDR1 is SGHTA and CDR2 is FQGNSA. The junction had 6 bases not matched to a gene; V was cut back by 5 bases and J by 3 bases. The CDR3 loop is CASSLRTSGGATDTQYF. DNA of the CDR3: TGTGCCAGCAGCCTCCGGACTAGCGGGGGGGCAACAGATACGCAGTATTTT.

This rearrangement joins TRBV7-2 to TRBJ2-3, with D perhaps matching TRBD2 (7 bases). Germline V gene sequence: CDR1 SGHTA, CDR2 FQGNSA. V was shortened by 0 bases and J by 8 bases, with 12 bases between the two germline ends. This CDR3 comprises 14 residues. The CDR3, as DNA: TGTGCCAGCAGCTTAGCGGGGGGGCCGGGTACGCAGTATTTT. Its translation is CASSLAGGPGTQYF.

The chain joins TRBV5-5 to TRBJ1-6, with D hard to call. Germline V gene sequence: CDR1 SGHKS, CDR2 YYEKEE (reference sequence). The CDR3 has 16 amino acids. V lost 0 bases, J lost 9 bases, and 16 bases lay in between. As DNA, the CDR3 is TGTGCCAGCAGCTTGGAGGGCAGCCTTGGGATTTCACCCCTCCACTTT. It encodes CASSLEGSLGISPLHF.

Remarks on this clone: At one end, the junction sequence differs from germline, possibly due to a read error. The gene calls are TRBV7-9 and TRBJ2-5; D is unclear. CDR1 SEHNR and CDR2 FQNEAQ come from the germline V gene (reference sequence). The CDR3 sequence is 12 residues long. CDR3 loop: CASSIALETQYF. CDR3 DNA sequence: TGTGCCAGCAGCATAGCACTGGAGACCCAGTACTTC.

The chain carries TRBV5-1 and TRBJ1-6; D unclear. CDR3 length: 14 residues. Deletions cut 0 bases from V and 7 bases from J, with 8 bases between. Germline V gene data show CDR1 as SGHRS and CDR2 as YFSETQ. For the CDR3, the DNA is TGCGCCAGCAGCTTGGGGGTCTCAAATTCACCCCTCCACTTT. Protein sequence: CASSLGVSNSPLHF.

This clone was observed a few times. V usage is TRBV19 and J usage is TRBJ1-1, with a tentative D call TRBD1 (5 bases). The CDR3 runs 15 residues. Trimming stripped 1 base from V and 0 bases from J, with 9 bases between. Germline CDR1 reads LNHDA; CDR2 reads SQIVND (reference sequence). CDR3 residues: CASSIGGTVNTEAFF. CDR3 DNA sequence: TGTGCCAGTAGTATAGGTGGGACGGTGAACACTGAAGCTTTCTTT.

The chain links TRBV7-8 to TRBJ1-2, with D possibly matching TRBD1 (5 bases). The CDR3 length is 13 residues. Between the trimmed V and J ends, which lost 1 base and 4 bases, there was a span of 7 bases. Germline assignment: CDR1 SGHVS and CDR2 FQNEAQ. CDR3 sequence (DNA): TGTGCCAGCAGCTTAGGACAGAGCTATGGCTACACCTTC. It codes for CASSLGQSYGYTF.

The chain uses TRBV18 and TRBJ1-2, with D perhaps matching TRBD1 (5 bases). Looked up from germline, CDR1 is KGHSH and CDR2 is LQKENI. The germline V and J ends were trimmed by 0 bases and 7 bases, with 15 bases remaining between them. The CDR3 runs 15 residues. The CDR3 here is CASSPPEAPGGGYTF. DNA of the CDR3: TGTGCCAGCTCACCACCGGAGGCGCCGGGGGGTGGCTACACCTTC.

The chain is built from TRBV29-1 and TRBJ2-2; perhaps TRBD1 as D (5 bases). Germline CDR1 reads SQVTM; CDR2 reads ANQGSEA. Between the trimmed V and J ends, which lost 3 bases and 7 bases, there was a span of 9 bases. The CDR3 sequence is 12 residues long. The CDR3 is CSVEATGGELFF. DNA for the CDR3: TGCAGCGTTGAGGCTACAGGCGGGGAGCTGTTTTTT.

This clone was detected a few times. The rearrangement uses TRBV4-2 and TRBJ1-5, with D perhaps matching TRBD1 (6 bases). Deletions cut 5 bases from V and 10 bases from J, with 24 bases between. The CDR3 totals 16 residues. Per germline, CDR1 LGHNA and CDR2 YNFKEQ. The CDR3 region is CASSSRPGDTSRPQHF. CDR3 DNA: TGTGCCAGCAGCTCCCGTCCGGGGGACACATCACGACCCCAGCATTTT.

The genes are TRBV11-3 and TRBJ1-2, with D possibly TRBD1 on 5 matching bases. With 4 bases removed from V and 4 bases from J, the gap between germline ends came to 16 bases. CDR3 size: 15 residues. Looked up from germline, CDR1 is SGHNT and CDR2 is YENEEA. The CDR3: CASSSEDRGGYGYTF. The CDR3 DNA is TGTGCCAGCAGCTCCGAAGACCGTGGGGGCTATGGCTACACCTTC.

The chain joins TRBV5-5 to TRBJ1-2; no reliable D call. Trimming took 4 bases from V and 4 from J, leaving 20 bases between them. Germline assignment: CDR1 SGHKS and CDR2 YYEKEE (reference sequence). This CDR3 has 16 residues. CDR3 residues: CASSAGSIPVSYGYTF. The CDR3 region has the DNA TGTGCCAGCAGCGCTGGGTCGATACCGGTTAGCTATGGCTACACCTTC. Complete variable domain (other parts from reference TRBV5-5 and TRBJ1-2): DAGVTQSPTHLIKTRGQQVTLRCSPISGHKSVSWYQQVLGQGPQFIFQYYEKEERGRGNFPDRFSARQFPNYSSELNVNALLLGDSALYLCASSAGSIPVSYGYTFGSGTRLTVV.

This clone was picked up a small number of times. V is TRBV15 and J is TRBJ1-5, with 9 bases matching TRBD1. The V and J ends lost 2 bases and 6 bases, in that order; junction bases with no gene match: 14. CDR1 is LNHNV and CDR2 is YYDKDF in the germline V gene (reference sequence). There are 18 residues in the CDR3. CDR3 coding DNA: TGTGCCACCAGCAGACCCGCATGGGGACAGGGAGGGATTCAGCCCCAGCATTTT. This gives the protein CATSRPAWGQGGIQPQHF.